These 22 T cell receptor beta chains originate from one sample sequenced in a study of blood T cells in healthy people across ages. Together with a sample-barcoded 5' primer, a J-beta primer mix was included in a second PCR lasting 7 to 11 cycles. Using its own MiXCR run on the 5' RACE reads, TCRdb lists one record per CDR3 protein. Of roughly 800,000 distinct CDR3 sequences in the sample, roughly 64% were seen once. The specimen sequenced was blood. Receptors originate from a man in his thirties or forties in good health.

V and J are TRBV18 and TRBJ2-5, with 7 bases that match TRBD1. V was pared by 4 bases and J by 2 bases, with 7 bases of the junction left unmatched. Germline V gene sequence: CDR1 KGHSH, CDR2 LQKENI. CDR3 size: 15 residues. This CDR3 is CASSHRSGQQETQYF. The CDR3 DNA reads TGTGCCAGCTCACACCGGTCGGGACAGCAAGAGACCCAGTACTTC.

V and J are TRBV20-1 and TRBJ2-4; 7 bases agree with TRBD1. V lost 6 bases and J lost 1; bases outside the gene matches: 15. Germline loops: CDR1 DFQATT, CDR2 SNEGSKA (reference sequence). This CDR3 has 17 amino acids. The CDR3 here is CSAEPLQDRAAKNIQYF. For the CDR3, the DNA is TGCAGTGCCGAACCCCTTCAAGACAGGGCCGCCAAAAACATTCAGTACTTC.

The rearrangement links TRBV20-1 to TRBJ2-1, with D maybe TRBD2 (6 bases). V lost 5 bases to trimming and J lost 5 bases, with 16 bases between them. The CDR3 has 14 amino acids. Per the germline V gene, CDR1 is DFQATT and CDR2 is SNEGSKA (reference sequence). The DNA for the CDR3 is TGCAGTGCTCAGATAGCGGACTGGAACAATGAGCAGTTCTTC. As protein: CSAQIADWNNEQFF.

This clonotype was detected a few times. V and J are TRBV6-1 and TRBJ2-4, with D hard to call. Germline loops: CDR1 MNHNS, CDR2 SASEGT. There are 15 residues in the CDR3. V was trimmed by 3 bases and J by 1 base, leaving 10 bases between them. In DNA form, the CDR3 reads TGTGCCAGCAGTGACCCAAACGGTGCCAAAAACATTCAGTACTTC. Protein sequence: CASSDPNGAKNIQYF.

The rearrangement uses TRBV28 and TRBJ1-4; a possible D gene is TRBD1 (5 bases). V was pared by 8 bases and J by 1 base, with 11 bases between. Germline CDR1 reads MDHEN; CDR2 reads SYDVKM. CDR3 length equals 14 residues. The CDR3 nucleotides read TGTGCCAGCGCTTGGGGCGTAACTAATGAAAAACTGTTTTTT. Its protein is CASAWGVTNEKLFF.

The chain has TRBV12-3 or TRBV12-4 and TRBJ1-2; weak D call: TRBD1 (5 bases). This CDR3 has 14 amino acids. The V end lost 2 bases, the J end lost 8 bases, and 15 bases lay between the germline ends. The CDR3 here is CASSLTTRGAGYTF. CDR3 DNA sequence: TGTGCCAGCAGTTTAACCACCCGCGGGGCCGGCTACACCTTC.

The sample holds many counts of this clonotype. The rearrangement links TRBV5-5 to TRBJ2-5; TRBD1 or TRBD2 may be the D gene (5 bases each). Germline-derived CDR1 and CDR2 are SGHKS and YYEKEE (reference sequence). The CDR3 extends over 13 amino acids. V lost 7 bases, J lost 0 bases, and 10 bases lay in between. CDR3 sequence reads: CASSGTDQETQYF. The DNA for the CDR3 is TGTGCCAGCTCCGGGACGGACCAAGAGACCCAGTACTTC.

CDR3 amino acids: CASSLNWFRNEQYF. For the CDR3, the DNA is TGTGCCAGCAGCTTAAATTGGTTTCGGAACGAGCAGTACTTC. J is TRBJ2-5 and V is TRBV27; D gene unclear. The J call may be faulty, since TRBJ2-7 better matches the DNA end. Germline values: CDR1 MNHEY, CDR2 SMNVEV (reference sequence). The CDR3 spans 14 residues.

The V and J genes are TRBV7-2 and TRBJ1-4; 7 nucleotides align to TRBD1. The germline V gene encodes CDR1 SGHTA and CDR2 FQGNSA. With V trimmed by 1 base and J by 8 bases, 7 bases remained unmatched. The CDR3 is 15 amino acids. The CDR3 DNA reads TGTGCCAGCAGCTTAGGAAGGGGGCGGGAGGAAAAACTGTTTTTT. Amino acid sequence: CASSLGRGREEKLFF.

The chain couples TRBV7-9 to TRBJ2-6; perhaps D is TRBD1 or TRBD2 (5 bases each). Germline CDR1 reads SEHNR; CDR2 reads FQNEAQ (reference sequence). V lost 3 bases, J lost 0 bases, and 9 bases lay in between. This CDR3 comprises 16 residues. The CDR3 DNA is TGTGCCAGCAGCTTGGGACGATACTCTGGGGCCAACGTCCTGACTTTC. The encoded protein is CASSLGRYSGANVLTF.

The rearrangement joins TRBV28 to TRBJ2-7, with 11 bases aligning to TRBD2. The germline gives CDR1 MDHEN, CDR2 SYDVKM. The CDR3 has 16 amino acids. The V segment lost 4 bases and the J segment 2 bases; nucleotides outside the gene matches: 7. The CDR3 DNA reads as TGTGCCAGCAGTTGGCTACTAGCGGGAGTCCCCTACGAGCAGTACTTC. Protein sequence: CASSWLLAGVPYEQYF.

The CDR3 DNA is TGTGCCAGCAGTTACTCGGTGGGGGGAATCTCACCCCTCCACTTT. As protein: CASSYSVGGISPLHF. The chain carries TRBV6-5 and TRBJ1-6; perhaps TRBD1 as D (5 bases). The CDR3 has 15 amino acids. The V gene lost 0 bases and the J gene lost 10 bases, with 13 bases spanning the gap. Germline V lookup: CDR1 MNHEY, CDR2 SVGAGI.

This clonotype occurred once. The V and J genes are TRBV7-2 and TRBJ2-1, with 9 nucleotides matching TRBD2. The CDR3 is 14 residues long. Per the germline V gene, CDR1 is SGHTA and CDR2 is FQGNSA. V shed 4 bases and J 3 bases; nucleotides not matched to a gene: 1. The CDR3 spells CASSWTSVYNEQFF. Written as DNA, the CDR3 is TGTGCCAGCAGCTGGACTAGCGTCTACAATGAGCAGTTCTTC.

The chain has TRBV20-1 and TRBJ2-1, with D perhaps matching TRBD1 or TRBD2 (5 bases each). CDR3 length: 14 residues. Germline lookup yields CDR1 DFQATT and CDR2 SNEGSKA (reference sequence). Trimming pared 5 bases from V and 9 bases from J, leaving 20 bases between. This CDR3 reads CSASRRLGGGEQFF. DNA for the CDR3: TGCAGTGCTTCGAGACGCTTAGGTGGGGGTGAGCAGTTCTTC.

The chain employs TRBV20-1 and TRBJ1-1; D is ambiguous. With 5 bases removed from V and 1 base from J, the gap between germline ends came to 8 bases. This CDR3 is 12 amino acids long. Per the germline V gene, CDR1 is DFQATT and CDR2 is SNEGSKA (reference sequence). CDR3 in amino acids: CSALLGNTEAFF. CDR3 DNA sequence: TGCAGTGCTCTCTTAGGGAACACTGAAGCTTTCTTT.

The chain joins TRBV20-1 to TRBJ2-3, with no clear D. This CDR3 comprises 12 residues. The V end lost 3 bases, the J end lost 2 bases, and 6 bases lay between the germline ends. Germline CDR1 and CDR2: DFQATT and SNEGSKA (reference sequence). The CDR3 nucleotides are TGCAGTGCTAGGAGGACCACAGATACGCAGTATTTT. Translation: CSARRTTDTQYF.

The V gene is TRBV7-2, the J gene TRBJ2-4; TRBD2 is a possible D gene (6 bases). V shed 7 bases and J shed 13 bases, with 23 bases lying between them. Germline assignment: CDR1 SGHTA and CDR2 FQGNSA. This CDR3 has 14 residues. CDR3 sequence: CASKWRDSHPEQYF. The CDR3 nucleotides are TGTGCCAGCAAGTGGCGGGACTCTCATCCGGAGCAGTACTTC.

This clonotype was picked up a small number of times. The V gene is TRBV12-3 or TRBV12-4, the J gene TRBJ2-5; D is possibly TRBD2 (5 bases). The CDR3 length is 13 residues. The germline V and J ends were trimmed by 6 bases and 11 bases, with 19 bases remaining between them. Here the CDR3 reads CASRPGGGGEQYF. The CDR3 region has the DNA TGTGCCAGCAGACCAGGCGGCGGTGGGGAGCAGTACTTC.

This rearrangement joins TRBV4-1 to TRBJ2-3; D unclear. Between the trimmed V and J ends, which lost 0 bases and 2 bases, there was a span of 9 bases. The CDR3 has 15 residues. Germline-derived CDR1 and CDR2 are MGHRA and YSYEKL. CDR3 nucleotides: TGCGCCAGCAGCCAAGATCATTGGGCCACAGATACGCAGTATTTT. As protein: CASSQDHWATDTQYF.

This sequence joins TRBV30 and TRBJ2-4; 7 nucleotides align to TRBD2. CDR1 GTSNPN and CDR2 SVGIG come from the germline V gene (reference sequence). V dropped 2 bases and J dropped 13; count of bases not matched to a gene: 11. The length of the CDR3 is 13 residues. The DNA of the CDR3 is TGTGCCTGGAGTCCCGGAGCGGGGTTTGAGCAGTACTTC. This sequence encodes CAWSPGAGFEQYF. Based on the CDR3 plus reference TRBV30 and TRBJ2-4, the full variable domain is SQTIHQWPATLVQPVGSPLSLECTVEGTSNPNLYWYRQAAGRGLQLLFYSVGIGQISSEVPQNLSASRPQDRQFILSSKKLLLSDSGFYLCAWSPGAGFEQYFGAGTRLSVL.

V and J are TRBV7-2 and TRBJ2-1; 12 bases are shared with TRBD2. Germline CDR1 and CDR2: SGHTA and FQGNSA. The V gene end was trimmed by 6 bases and the J gene end by 9 bases; junction bases not matched to a gene: 9. The CDR3 has 15 residues. The DNA of the CDR3 is TGTGCCAGCAGGCCTCCTAGCGGGGGGGCCGTTGAGCAGTTCTTC. This gives the protein CASRPPSGGAVEQFF.

V gene TRBV25-1 combines with J gene TRBJ2-1, with D possibly being TRBD1 (6 bases). The CDR3 is 16 residues long. Germline CDR1 reads MGHDK; CDR2 reads SYGVNS. V was clipped by 6 bases and J by 6 bases, with 21 bases between them. The CDR3 DNA reads TGTGCCAGCAGCTTTGGGGGCCTCGCGAGGGGCAATGAGCAGTTCTTC. The encoded protein is CASSFGGLARGNEQFF. Using reference TRBV25-1 and TRBJ2-1 for the parts outside the CDR3, the full variable domain is EADIYQTPRYLVIGTGKKITLECSQTMGHDKMYWYQQDPGMELHLIHYSYGVNSTEKGDLSSESTVSRIRTEHFPLTLESARPSHTSQYLCASSFGGLARGNEQFFGPGTRLTVL.